This T cell receptor beta chain was sequenced for a study of radiation and T cells in renal cell carcinoma. Findings and limits, study-wide: In blood, top tumor clones expanded by 2 weeks, shrinking by 4.

Sequencing used immunoSEQ multiplex PCR; TCRdb keeps in-frame clones, though not all of them. The top ten clones hold less than 7.5% of a sample with roughly 100,000 clones, around 80% of them seen once. Germline V gene lookup returns CDR1 LNHDA and CDR2 SQIVND (reference sequence). The CDR3 loop spans 14 amino acids. As to time point: blood 4 weeks post-SBRT, at nephrectomy. Treatment: 15 Gy SBRT to primary tumor, nephrectomy 4 weeks later. Nephrectomy followed 15 Gy stereotactic body radiation by 4 weeks. Serial blood draws occurred at baseline and 2 and 4 weeks post-SBRT. On this clone itself: No antigen is known for it.

The J gene is TRBJ2-5, the V gene TRBV19; TRBD1 matches 10 bases. The J call may be faulty, since TRBJ2-7 better matches the DNA end. Here the sequenced sample was blood, taken from a patient whose treatment included radiotherapy and nephrectomy. The receptor's source is a man aged 55 to 70 with renal cell carcinoma. CDR3 nucleotides: TGTGCCAGTAGTATCGGGACAGGGGACTACGAGCAGTACTTC. Its translation: CASSIGTGDYEQYF.